This entry features one TCR beta chain sequence. The data were taken from a study of CD8 T cells in Susac syndrome. V lost 0 bases and J 7 bases, leaving 12 bases between the germline ends. Germline loops: CDR1 SQVTM, CDR2 ANQGSEA. The CDR3 has 13 amino acids. RNA totalling roughly 0.5 to 1 ug underwent reverse transcription with random hexamers. TCRdb reanalysed the immunoSEQ multiplex PCR reads using MiXCR and keeps one entry per CDR3 protein. The sample lists 84,000 or so distinct CDR3 sequences; 95% were seen once. The chain recombines TRBV29-1 with TRBJ1-1, with D tentatively TRBD1 (5 bases). The receptor's source is a human donor with Susac syndrome. The sample consisted of CD8+ T cells from PBMCs. DNA of the CDR3: TGCAGCGTTGAAGAAGTAGGGGTTAGTGAAGCTTTCTTT. Amino acids: CSVEEVGVSEAFF.